These T cell receptor beta chains were read from a single sample in a study of blood T cell repertoires in COVID-19. The protocol was immunoSEQ multiplex PCR, while the TCRdb copy is restricted to in-frame clones and leaves out a portion. The repertoire holds around 130,000 clones, 70% to 90% seen once, with about 2.1% in the top ten. The sample was peripheral blood. The receptors stem from a man between 65 and 80 years old with active COVID-19. The CDR3 runs from the conserved cysteine through the conserved F or W. The order of the fields is D gene, J gene, clone size, V gene, CDR3 protein, CDR3 DNA. The D gene is left open where the match is weak. The size of a clone is reported for some rows only, either as once, few or many, or as a class for expanded clones.

D gene: TRBD2
J gene: TRBJ2-1
clone size: .
V gene: TRBV7-2
CDR3 protein: CASRRQIAGGRNEQFF
CDR3 DNA: TGTGCCAGCAGACGGCAAATAGCGGGAGGAAGAAATGAGCAGTTCTTC

D gene: .
J gene: TRBJ1-1
clone size: once
V gene: TRBV7-2
CDR3 protein: CASSFQRGHRNTEAFF
CDR3 DNA: TGTGCCAGCAGCTTTCAACGCGGACACAGGAACACTGAAGCTTTCTTT

D gene: TRBD1
J gene: TRBJ2-5
clone size: .
V gene: TRBV6-5
CDR3 protein: CASSDRGLETQYF
CDR3 DNA: TGTGCCAGCAGCGACAGGGGATTGGAGACCCAGTACTTC

D gene: TRBD1
J gene: TRBJ1-2
clone size: .
V gene: TRBV5-8
CDR3 protein: CASSSGRGGYTF
CDR3 DNA: TGTGCCAGCAGCTCGGGCAGGGGGGGCTACACCTTC

D gene: TRBD2
J gene: TRBJ2-1
clone size: .
V gene: TRBV28
CDR3 protein: CASTPSGRYNEQFF
CDR3 DNA: TGTGCCAGCACCCCTAGCGGGAGATACAATGAGCAGTTCTTC

D gene: .
J gene: TRBJ1-1
clone size: .
V gene: TRBV7-2
CDR3 protein: CASSLWRGTEAFF
CDR3 DNA: TGTGCCAGCAGCTTATGGAGAGGCACTGAAGCTTTCTTT

D gene: TRBD1
J gene: TRBJ1-2
clone size: once
V gene: TRBV18
CDR3 protein: CASSPSGQGAPNYGYTF
CDR3 DNA: TGTGCCAGCTCACCATCCGGACAGGGGGCCCCTAACTATGGCTACACCTTC

D gene: .
J gene: TRBJ2-1
clone size: .
V gene: TRBV21-1
CDR3 protein: CASSKGSGTSGRKANEQFF
CDR3 DNA: TGTGCCAGCAGCAAAGGATCCGGGACTAGCGGGAGGAAAGCAAATGAGCAGTTCTTC

D gene: TRBD1
J gene: TRBJ2-2
clone size: .
V gene: TRBV24-1
CDR3 protein: CATSDPGTGWPNTGELFF
CDR3 DNA: TGTGCCACCAGTGATCCCGGGACAGGGTGGCCGAACACCGGGGAGCTGTTTTTT

D gene: TRBD2
J gene: TRBJ2-7
clone size: .
V gene: TRBV5-5
CDR3 protein: CASSFEREGLNEQYF
CDR3 DNA: TGTGCCAGCAGCTTCGAGCGGGAGGGCCTCAACGAGCAGTACTTC

D gene: TRBD1
J gene: TRBJ1-5
clone size: .
V gene: TRBV18
CDR3 protein: CASSQDRVDNQPQHF
CDR3 DNA: TGTGCCAGCTCACAGGACAGGGTCGACAATCAGCCCCAGCATTTT

D gene: .
J gene: TRBJ2-7
clone size: .
V gene: TRBV5-6
CDR3 protein: CASSARGARYEQYF
CDR3 DNA: TGTGCCAGCAGCGCCCGGGGGGCGCGCTACGAGCAGTACTTC

D gene: TRBD1
J gene: TRBJ1-2
clone size: once
V gene: TRBV10-2
CDR3 protein: CASSESTGDGYTF
CDR3 DNA: TGCGCCAGCAGTGAGTCTACAGGGGATGGCTACACCTTC

D gene: .
J gene: TRBJ2-7
clone size: .
V gene: TRBV9
CDR3 protein: CASSVGGSPYEQYF
CDR3 DNA: TGTGCCAGCAGCGTAGGCGGGTCCCCCTACGAGCAGTACTTC

D gene: .
J gene: TRBJ1-1
clone size: .
V gene: TRBV30
CDR3 protein: CALEGYSVAEAFF
CDR3 DNA: TGTGCCCTGGAGGGTTATAGTGTCGCTGAAGCTTTCTTT

D gene: TRBD1
J gene: TRBJ1-1
clone size: .
V gene: TRBV4-1
CDR3 protein: CASSQEGTGTRNTEAFF
CDR3 DNA: TGCGCCAGCAGCCAAGAAGGGACAGGGACTCGGAACACTGAAGCTTTCTTT

D gene: TRBD2
J gene: TRBJ2-2
clone size: .
V gene: TRBV5-1
CDR3 protein: CASSLVGRGNTGELFF
CDR3 DNA: TGCGCCAGCAGCTTGGTCGGGAGGGGGAACACCGGGGAGCTGTTTTTT

D gene: TRBD1
J gene: TRBJ1-1
clone size: .
V gene: TRBV14
CDR3 protein: CASSTRTGRSEAFF
CDR3 DNA: TGTGCCAGCAGCACCAGGACAGGGAGGTCTGAAGCTTTCTTT

D gene: TRBD2
J gene: TRBJ2-1
clone size: .
V gene: TRBV6-1
CDR3 protein: CASSDRTSWNEQFF
CDR3 DNA: TGTGCCAGCAGTGATAGGACTAGTTGGAATGAGCAGTTCTTC

D gene: .
J gene: TRBJ2-3
clone size: .
V gene: TRBV24-1
CDR3 protein: CATSDFHLLVRVADTQYF
CDR3 DNA: TGTGCCACCAGTGATTTCCACTTACTAGTAAGGGTCGCAGATACGCAGTATTTT

D gene: TRBD1
J gene: TRBJ1-4
clone size: .
V gene: TRBV29-1
CDR3 protein: CSVYGTQGDDEKLFF
CDR3 DNA: TGCAGCGTTTACGGTACACAGGGGGACGATGAAAAACTGTTTTTT

D gene: TRBD1
J gene: TRBJ1-2
clone size: .
V gene: TRBV2
CDR3 protein: CASSPDRGRVNGYTF
CDR3 DNA: TGTGCCAGCAGCCCAGACAGGGGGCGGGTTAATGGCTACACCTTC

D gene: TRBD1
J gene: TRBJ2-7
clone size: .
V gene: TRBV28
CDR3 protein: CASSIGTGPYEQYF
CDR3 DNA: TGTGCCAGCAGTATCGGGACAGGGCCCTACGAGCAGTACTTC

D gene: TRBD2
J gene: TRBJ2-5
clone size: .
V gene: TRBV9
CDR3 protein: CASSLAPGLAGEETQYF
CDR3 DNA: TGTGCCAGCAGCCTTGCTCCGGGACTAGCGGGAGAAGAGACCCAGTACTTC

D gene: .
J gene: TRBJ1-2
clone size: once
V gene: TRBV9
CDR3 protein: CASSVGGSANYGYTF
CDR3 DNA: TGTGCCAGCAGCGTAGGCGGAAGCGCTAACTATGGCTACACCTTC

D gene: TRBD1
J gene: TRBJ2-7
clone size: .
V gene: TRBV6-2/TRBV6-3
CDR3 protein: CASSYSPTGGGPYEQYF
CDR3 DNA: TGTGCCAGCAGTTACTCTCCTACAGGGGGCGGTCCCTACGAGCAGTACTTC

D gene: TRBD1
J gene: TRBJ2-7
clone size: .
V gene: TRBV18
CDR3 protein: CASSSDRGYPYEQYF
CDR3 DNA: TGTGCCAGCTCATCCGACAGGGGGTACCCCTACGAGCAGTACTTC

D gene: TRBD1
J gene: TRBJ1-2
clone size: .
V gene: TRBV5-6
CDR3 protein: CASSSLGTVGPYGYTF
CDR3 DNA: TGTGCCAGCAGCTCGCTCGGGACAGTAGGGCCCTATGGCTACACCTTC

D gene: TRBD2
J gene: TRBJ2-1
clone size: .
V gene: TRBV27
CDR3 protein: CASSTSGWDNEQFF
CDR3 DNA: TGTGCCAGCAGTACTAGCGGGTGGGACAATGAGCAGTTCTTC

D gene: .
J gene: TRBJ1-1
clone size: .
V gene: TRBV18
CDR3 protein: CASSATDSNTEAFF
CDR3 DNA: TGTGCCAGCTCTGCGACCGACAGTAACACTGAAGCTTTCTTT

D gene: TRBD2
J gene: TRBJ2-7
clone size: .
V gene: TRBV6-6
CDR3 protein: CASTFWAGANEQYF
CDR3 DNA: TGTGCCAGCACCTTCTGGGCGGGAGCAAACGAGCAGTACTTC

D gene: .
J gene: TRBJ2-7
clone size: few
V gene: TRBV6-2/TRBV6-3
CDR3 protein: CASSRSGLSVYEQYF
CDR3 DNA: TGTGCCAGCAGCCGTTCCGGACTCTCCGTTTACGAGCAGTACTTC

D gene: .
J gene: TRBJ1-1
clone size: .
V gene: TRBV18
CDR3 protein: CASSSGQNTEAFF
CDR3 DNA: TGTGCCAGCTCATCGGGACAGAACACTGAAGCTTTCTTT

D gene: TRBD2
J gene: TRBJ2-1
clone size: .
V gene: TRBV6-4
CDR3 protein: CASSASGTSEYNEQFF
CDR3 DNA: TGTGCCAGCAGTGCATCCGGGACTAGCGAATACAATGAGCAGTTCTTC

D gene: .
J gene: TRBJ2-7
clone size: .
V gene: TRBV30
CDR3 protein: CAWREGTSNEQYF
CDR3 DNA: TGTGCCTGGAGGGAGGGTACTAGTAACGAGCAGTACTTC

D gene: .
J gene: TRBJ2-7
clone size: .
V gene: TRBV7-9
CDR3 protein: CASSSIRGSSYEQYF
CDR3 DNA: TGTGCCAGCAGCTCCATTCGGGGTAGCTCCTACGAGCAGTACTTC

D gene: TRBD1
J gene: TRBJ1-1
clone size: .
V gene: TRBV6-1
CDR3 protein: CASSELGQGWTEAFF
CDR3 DNA: TGTGCCAGCAGTGAATTGGGACAGGGCTGGACTGAAGCTTTCTTT

D gene: .
J gene: TRBJ2-7
clone size: once
V gene: TRBV5-6
CDR3 protein: CASSQGMGKGYEQYF
CDR3 DNA: TGTGCCAGCAGCCAGGGAATGGGGAAGGGCTACGAGCAGTACTTC

D gene: TRBD2
J gene: TRBJ2-5
clone size: .
V gene: TRBV7-3
CDR3 protein: CASSSIAGVETQYF
CDR3 DNA: TGTGCCAGCAGCTCCATAGCGGGAGTAGAGACCCAGTACTTC

D gene: TRBD1
J gene: TRBJ2-5
clone size: .
V gene: TRBV5-1
CDR3 protein: CASSYVTGVEETQYF
CDR3 DNA: TGCGCCAGCAGCTACGTGACAGGGGTGGAAGAGACCCAGTACTTC

D gene: .
J gene: TRBJ1-5
clone size: .
V gene: TRBV6-2/TRBV6-3
CDR3 protein: CASSYVQSNQPQHF
CDR3 DNA: TGTGCCAGCAGTTACGTTCAGAGCAATCAGCCCCAGCATTTT

D gene: TRBD2
J gene: TRBJ2-7
clone size: .
V gene: TRBV10-3
CDR3 protein: CANGAGEGYEQYF
CDR3 DNA: TGTGCCAACGGGGCGGGAGAAGGATACGAGCAGTACTTC

D gene: .
J gene: TRBJ2-1
clone size: .
V gene: TRBV21-1
CDR3 protein: CASSKGDTGRARISYNEQFF
CDR3 DNA: TGTGCCAGCAGCAAAGGGGACACCGGGAGGGCCCGTATTTCCTACAATGAGCAGTTCTTC

D gene: .
J gene: TRBJ2-3
clone size: .
V gene: TRBV11-2
CDR3 protein: CASSLEGRSTDTQYF
CDR3 DNA: TGTGCCAGCAGCTTAGAGGGCAGATCGACAGATACGCAGTATTTT

D gene: .
J gene: TRBJ1-5
clone size: .
V gene: TRBV28
CDR3 protein: CASSFGRDYQPQHF
CDR3 DNA: TGTGCCAGCAGTTTCGGCAGGGATTATCAGCCCCAGCATTTT

D gene: .
J gene: TRBJ2-1
clone size: .
V gene: TRBV23-1
CDR3 protein: CASSQKWGSYYNEQFF
CDR3 DNA: TGCGCCAGCAGTCAAAAATGGGGCTCCTACTACAATGAGCAGTTCTTC

D gene: TRBD2
J gene: TRBJ2-3
clone size: .
V gene: TRBV7-9
CDR3 protein: CASTHQREYTDTQYF
CDR3 DNA: TGTGCCAGCACCCATCAGCGGGAATACACAGATACGCAGTATTTT

D gene: .
J gene: TRBJ2-1
clone size: .
V gene: TRBV19
CDR3 protein: CASMRDGSYNEQFF
CDR3 DNA: TGTGCCAGTATGCGGGACGGCTCCTACAATGAGCAGTTCTTC

D gene: .
J gene: TRBJ1-6
clone size: .
V gene: TRBV21-1
CDR3 protein: CASSKGTGDNSPLHF
CDR3 DNA: TGTGCCAGCAGCAAAGGGACAGGGGATAATTCACCCCTCCACTTT

D gene: .
J gene: TRBJ2-7
clone size: few
V gene: TRBV10-3
CDR3 protein: CAIRDYYEQYF
CDR3 DNA: TGTGCCATCAGGGACTACTACGAGCAGTACTTC

D gene: TRBD1
J gene: TRBJ1-5
clone size: .
V gene: TRBV19
CDR3 protein: CASRTDRAILNQPQHF
CDR3 DNA: TGTGCCAGTAGGACCGACAGGGCCATCCTCAATCAGCCCCAGCATTTT